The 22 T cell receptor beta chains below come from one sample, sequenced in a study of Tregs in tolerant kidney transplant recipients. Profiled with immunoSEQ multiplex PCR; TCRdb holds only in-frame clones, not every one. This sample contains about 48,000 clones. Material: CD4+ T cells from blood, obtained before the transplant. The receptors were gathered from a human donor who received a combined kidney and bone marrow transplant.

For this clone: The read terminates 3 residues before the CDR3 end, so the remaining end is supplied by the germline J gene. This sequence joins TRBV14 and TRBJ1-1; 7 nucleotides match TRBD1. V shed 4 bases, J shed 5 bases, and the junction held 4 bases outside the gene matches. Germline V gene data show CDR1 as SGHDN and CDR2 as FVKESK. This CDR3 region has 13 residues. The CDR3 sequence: CASSRDRVTEAFF. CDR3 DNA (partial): TGTGCCAGCAGCCGCGACAGGGTTACTGAA.

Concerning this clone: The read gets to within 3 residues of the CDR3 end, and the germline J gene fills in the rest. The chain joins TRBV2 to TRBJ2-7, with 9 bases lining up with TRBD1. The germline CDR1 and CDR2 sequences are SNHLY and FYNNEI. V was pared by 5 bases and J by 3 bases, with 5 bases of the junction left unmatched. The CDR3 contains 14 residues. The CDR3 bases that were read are TGTGCCAGCAGTACCGGGACAGGGTTCTACGAG. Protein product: CASSTGTGFYE. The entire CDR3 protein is CASSTGTGFYEQYF. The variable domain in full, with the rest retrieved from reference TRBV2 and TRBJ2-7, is EPEVTQTPSHQVTQMGQEVILRCVPISNHLYFYWYRQILGQKVEFLVSFYNNEISEKSEIFDDQFSVERPDGSNFTLKIRSTKLEDSAMYFCASSTGTGFYEQYFGPGTRLTVT.

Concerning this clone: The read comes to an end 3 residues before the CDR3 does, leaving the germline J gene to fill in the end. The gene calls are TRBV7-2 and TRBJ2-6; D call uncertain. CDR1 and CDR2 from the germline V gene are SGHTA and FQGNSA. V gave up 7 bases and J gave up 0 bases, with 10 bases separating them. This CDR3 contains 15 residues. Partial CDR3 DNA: TGTGCCAGCATACAAACAGTCTCTGGGGCCAACGTC. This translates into CASIQTVSGANV. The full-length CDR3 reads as CASIQTVSGANVLTF. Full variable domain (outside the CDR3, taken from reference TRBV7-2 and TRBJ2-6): GAGVSQSPSNKVTEKGKDVELRCDPISGHTALYWYRQSLGQGLEFLIYFQGNSAPDKSGLPSDRFSAERTGGSVSTLTIQRTQQEDSAVYLCASIQTVSGANVLTFGAGSRLTVL.

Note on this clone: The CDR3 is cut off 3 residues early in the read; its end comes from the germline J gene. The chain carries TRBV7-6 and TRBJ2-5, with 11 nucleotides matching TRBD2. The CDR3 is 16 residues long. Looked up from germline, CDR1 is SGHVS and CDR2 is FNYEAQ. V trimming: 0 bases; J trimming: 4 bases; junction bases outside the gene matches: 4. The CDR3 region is CASSLAGTSGLETQYF. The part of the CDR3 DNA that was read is TGTGCCAGCAGCTTAGCCGGGACTAGCGGCTTAGAGACC.

The CDR3: CASSATLALQETQYF. The DNA read from the CDR3 is TGTGCCAGCAGCGCAACACTAGCGCTCCAAGAGACC. The chain couples TRBV2 to TRBJ2-5; TRBD2 aligns across 7 bases. The read stops 3 residues short of the end of the CDR3; the missing end is completed from the germline J gene. V lost 6 bases to trimming and J lost 1 base; unmatched junction nucleotides: 8. CDR1 is SNHLY, CDR2 FYNNEI, per germline. There are 15 residues in the CDR3.

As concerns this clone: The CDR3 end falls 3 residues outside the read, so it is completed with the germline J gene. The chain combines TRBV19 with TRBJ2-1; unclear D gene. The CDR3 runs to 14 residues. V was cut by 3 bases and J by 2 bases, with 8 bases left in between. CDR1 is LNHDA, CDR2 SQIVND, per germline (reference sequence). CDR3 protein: CASSIFRAYNEQFF. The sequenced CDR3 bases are TGTGCCAGTAGTATTTTCCGGGCCTACAATGAG.

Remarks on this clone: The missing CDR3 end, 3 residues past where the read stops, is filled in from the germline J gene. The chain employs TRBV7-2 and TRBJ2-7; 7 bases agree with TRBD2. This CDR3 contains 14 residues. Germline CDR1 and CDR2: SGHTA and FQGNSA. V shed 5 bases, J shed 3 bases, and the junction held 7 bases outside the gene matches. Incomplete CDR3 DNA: TGTGCCAGCAGCCCCCCGGGGGGATTCTACGAG. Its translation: CASSPPGGFYE. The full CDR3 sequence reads CASSPPGGFYEQYF.

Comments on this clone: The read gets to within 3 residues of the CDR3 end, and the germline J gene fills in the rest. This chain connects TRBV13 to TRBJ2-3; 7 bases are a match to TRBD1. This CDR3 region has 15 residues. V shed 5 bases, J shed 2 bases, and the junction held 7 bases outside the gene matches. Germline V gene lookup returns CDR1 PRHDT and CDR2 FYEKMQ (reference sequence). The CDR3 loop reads CASSTSQGFTDTQYF. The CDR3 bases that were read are TGTGCCAGCAGCACCTCACAGGGGTTCACAGATACG.

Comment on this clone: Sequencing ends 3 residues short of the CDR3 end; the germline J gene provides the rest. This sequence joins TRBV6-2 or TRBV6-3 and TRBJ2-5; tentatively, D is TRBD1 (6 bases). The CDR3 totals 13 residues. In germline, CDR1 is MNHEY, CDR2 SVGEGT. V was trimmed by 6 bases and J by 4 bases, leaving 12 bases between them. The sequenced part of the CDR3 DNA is TGTGCCAGCAGCCCCCAGGGGACAGAGACC. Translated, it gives CASSPQGTET. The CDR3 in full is CASSPQGTETQYF.

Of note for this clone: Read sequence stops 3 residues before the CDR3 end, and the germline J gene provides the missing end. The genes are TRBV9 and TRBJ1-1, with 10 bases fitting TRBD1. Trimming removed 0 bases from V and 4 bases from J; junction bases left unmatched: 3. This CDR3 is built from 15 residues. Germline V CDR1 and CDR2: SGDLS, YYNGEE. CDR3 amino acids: CASSVARDRGTEAFF. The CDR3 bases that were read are TGTGCCAGCAGCGTAGCCCGGGACAGGGGCACTGAA.

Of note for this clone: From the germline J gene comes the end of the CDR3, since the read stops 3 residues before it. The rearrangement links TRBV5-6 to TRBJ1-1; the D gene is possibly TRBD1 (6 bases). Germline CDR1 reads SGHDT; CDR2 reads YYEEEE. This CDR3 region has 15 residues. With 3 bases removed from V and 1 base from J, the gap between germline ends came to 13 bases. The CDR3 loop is CASSYGLTGNTEAFF. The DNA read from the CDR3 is TGTGCCAGCAGCTACGGACTGACAGGGAACACTGAA.

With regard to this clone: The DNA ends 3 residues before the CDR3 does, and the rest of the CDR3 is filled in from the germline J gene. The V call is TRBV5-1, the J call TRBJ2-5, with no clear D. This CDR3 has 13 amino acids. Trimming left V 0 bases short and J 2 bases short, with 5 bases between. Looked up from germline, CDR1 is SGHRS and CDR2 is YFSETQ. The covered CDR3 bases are TGCGCCAGCAGCTTGGACCTACAAGAGACC. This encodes CASSLDLQET. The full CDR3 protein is CASSLDLQETQYF.

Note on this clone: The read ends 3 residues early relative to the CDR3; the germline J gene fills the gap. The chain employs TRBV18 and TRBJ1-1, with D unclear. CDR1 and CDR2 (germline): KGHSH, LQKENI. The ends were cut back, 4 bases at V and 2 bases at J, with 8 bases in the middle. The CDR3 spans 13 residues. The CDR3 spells CASSLNFNTEAFF. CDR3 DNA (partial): TGTGCCAGCTCACTTAACTTTAACACTGAA.

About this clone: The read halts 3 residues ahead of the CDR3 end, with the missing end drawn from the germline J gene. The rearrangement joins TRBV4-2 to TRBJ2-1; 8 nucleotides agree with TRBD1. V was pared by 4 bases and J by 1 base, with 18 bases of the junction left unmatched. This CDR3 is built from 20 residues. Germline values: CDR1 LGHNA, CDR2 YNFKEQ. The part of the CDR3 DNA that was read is TGTGCCAGCAGCCCCCAAGGGGTCAGGGGGCTGATGAGTTCCTACAATGAG. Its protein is CASSPQGVRGLMSSYNE. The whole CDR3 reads CASSPQGVRGLMSSYNEQFF.

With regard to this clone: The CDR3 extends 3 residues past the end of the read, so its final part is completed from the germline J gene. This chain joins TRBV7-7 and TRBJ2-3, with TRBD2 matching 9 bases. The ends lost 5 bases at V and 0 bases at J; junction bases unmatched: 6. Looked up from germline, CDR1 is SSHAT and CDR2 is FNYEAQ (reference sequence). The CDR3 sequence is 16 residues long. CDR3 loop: CASSPSTSGSTDTQYF. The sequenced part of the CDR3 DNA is TGTGCCAGCAGCCCCTCTACTAGCGGGAGCACAGATACG.

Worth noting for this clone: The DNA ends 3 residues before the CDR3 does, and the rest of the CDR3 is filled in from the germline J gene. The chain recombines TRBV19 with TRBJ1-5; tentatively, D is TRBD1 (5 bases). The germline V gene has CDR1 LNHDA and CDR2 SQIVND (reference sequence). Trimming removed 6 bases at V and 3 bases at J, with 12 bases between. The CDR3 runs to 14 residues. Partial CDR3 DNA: TGTGCCAGTAGAGCAGGGCCTGACAATCAGCCC. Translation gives CASRAGPDNQP. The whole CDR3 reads CASRAGPDNQPQHF.

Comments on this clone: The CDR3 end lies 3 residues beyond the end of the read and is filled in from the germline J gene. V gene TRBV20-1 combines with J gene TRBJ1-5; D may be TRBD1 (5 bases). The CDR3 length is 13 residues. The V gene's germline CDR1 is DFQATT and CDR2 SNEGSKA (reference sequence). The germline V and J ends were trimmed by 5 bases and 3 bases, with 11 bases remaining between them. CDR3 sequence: CSASTVVNQPQHF. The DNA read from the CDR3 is TGCAGTGCTTCGACAGTTGTCAATCAGCCC.

The sequenced part of the CDR3 DNA is TGTGCCAGCAGCTTGAGGCAACCCACAGATACG. Residues: CASSLRQPTDT. The entire CDR3 protein reads CASSLRQPTDTQYF. J is TRBJ2-3 and V is TRBV5-5, with D uncertain. The CDR3 end is not reached by the read, which stops 3 residues before it; the germline J gene fills it in. The V gene's germline CDR1 is SGHKS and CDR2 YYEKEE (reference sequence). The CDR3 covers 14 residues. The V end lost 1 base, the J end lost 2 bases, and 8 bases lay between the germline ends.

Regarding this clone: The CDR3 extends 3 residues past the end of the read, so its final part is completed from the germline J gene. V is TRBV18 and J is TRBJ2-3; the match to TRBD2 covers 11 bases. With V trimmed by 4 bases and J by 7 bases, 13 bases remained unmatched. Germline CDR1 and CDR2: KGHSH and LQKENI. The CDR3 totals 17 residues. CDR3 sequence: CASSLHLGTSGTNTQYF. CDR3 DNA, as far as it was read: TGTGCCAGCTCACTGCACCTGGGGACTAGCGGAACCAATACG.

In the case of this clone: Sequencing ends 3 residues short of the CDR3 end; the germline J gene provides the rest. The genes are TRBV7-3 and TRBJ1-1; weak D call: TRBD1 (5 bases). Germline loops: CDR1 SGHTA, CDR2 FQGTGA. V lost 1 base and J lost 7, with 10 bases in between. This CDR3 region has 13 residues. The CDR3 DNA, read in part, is TGTGCCAGCAGCTTAAAAAGGGGAGTTGAA. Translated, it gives CASSLKRGVE. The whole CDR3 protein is CASSLKRGVEAFF.

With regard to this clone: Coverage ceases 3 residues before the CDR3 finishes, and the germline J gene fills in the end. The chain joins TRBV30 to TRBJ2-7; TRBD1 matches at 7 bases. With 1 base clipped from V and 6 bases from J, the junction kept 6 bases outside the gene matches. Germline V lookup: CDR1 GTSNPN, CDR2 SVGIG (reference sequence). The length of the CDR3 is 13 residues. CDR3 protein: CAWSDGTVIEQYF. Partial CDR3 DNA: TGTGCCTGGAGTGACGGGACAGTGATCGAG.

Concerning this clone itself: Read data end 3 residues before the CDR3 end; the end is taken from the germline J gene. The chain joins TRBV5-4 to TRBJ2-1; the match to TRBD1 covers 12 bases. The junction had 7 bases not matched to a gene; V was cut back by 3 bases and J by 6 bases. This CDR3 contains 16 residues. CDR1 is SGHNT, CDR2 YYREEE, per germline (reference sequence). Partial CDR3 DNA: TGTGCCAGCAGCTCGCCGGGACAGGGGGCCCTCAATGAG. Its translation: CASSSPGQGALNE. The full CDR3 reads CASSSPGQGALNEQFF.